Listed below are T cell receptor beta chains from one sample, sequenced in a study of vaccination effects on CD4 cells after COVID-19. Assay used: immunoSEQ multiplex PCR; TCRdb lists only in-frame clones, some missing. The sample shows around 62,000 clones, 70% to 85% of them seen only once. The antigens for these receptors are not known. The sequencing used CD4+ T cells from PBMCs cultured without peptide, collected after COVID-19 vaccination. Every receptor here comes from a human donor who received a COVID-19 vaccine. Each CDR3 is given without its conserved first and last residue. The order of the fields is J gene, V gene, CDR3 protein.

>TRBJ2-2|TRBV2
ASSEPGAGELF
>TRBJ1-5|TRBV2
ASSEGDSLALGHQPQH
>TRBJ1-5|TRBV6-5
ASRHQQGNQPQH
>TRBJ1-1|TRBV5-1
ASSLGGGDTEAF
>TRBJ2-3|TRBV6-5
ASSSGRIITDTQY
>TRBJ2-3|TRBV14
ASSPTSGRTNTDTQY
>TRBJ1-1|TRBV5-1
ASSPPPGQMNTEAF
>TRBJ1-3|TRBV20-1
SASSVAVGNTIY
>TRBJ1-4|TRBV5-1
ASSLTGGWEKLF
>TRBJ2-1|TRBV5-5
ASSILAGGNNEQF
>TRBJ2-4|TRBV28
ASSSPSTLAKNIQY
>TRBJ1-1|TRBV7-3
ASSLRGTGSTEAF
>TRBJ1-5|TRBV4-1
ASSRKGLRPGQNVSGNQPQH
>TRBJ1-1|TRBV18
ASSPRQGANTEAF
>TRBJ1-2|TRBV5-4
ASSLDDYGYT
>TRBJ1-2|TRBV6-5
ASNGDGYT
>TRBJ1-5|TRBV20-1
SASRPSGNQPQH
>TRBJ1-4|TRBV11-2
ASGPGATNEKLF
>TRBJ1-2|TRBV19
ASSIALMYGYT
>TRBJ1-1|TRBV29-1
SVALWTGGTEAF
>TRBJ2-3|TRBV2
ASRARAASGSTDTQY
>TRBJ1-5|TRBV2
ASRNNRVVQPQH
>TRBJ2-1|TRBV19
ASSILREQF
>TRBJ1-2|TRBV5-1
ASRKEDNYGYT
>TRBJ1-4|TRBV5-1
ASSLRGDEKLF
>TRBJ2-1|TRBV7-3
ASSLALAGANEQF
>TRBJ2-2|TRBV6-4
ASRDTNTGELF
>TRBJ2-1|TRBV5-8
ASSLAPGPREQF
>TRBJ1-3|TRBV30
AWSVYGNTIY
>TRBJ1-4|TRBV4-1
ASSHEIDRVGEKLF
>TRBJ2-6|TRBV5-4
ASSLVGSGANVLT
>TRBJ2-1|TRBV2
ASTFQLENEQF
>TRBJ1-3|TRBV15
ATGAFGGNTIY
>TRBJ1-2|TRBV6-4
ASSERASSYGYT
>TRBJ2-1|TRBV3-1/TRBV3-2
ASRLAGGSEQF
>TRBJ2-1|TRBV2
ASLLGGQHYNEQF
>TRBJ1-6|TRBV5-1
ASSLAQSRYSPLH
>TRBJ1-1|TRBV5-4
ASSLDGGAPQKAAF
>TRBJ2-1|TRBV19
ASSRRTGGSTYNEQF
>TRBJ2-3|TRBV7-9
ASSFLRDTQY
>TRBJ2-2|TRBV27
ASKVGRAAGELF
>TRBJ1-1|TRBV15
ATSKDRMNTEAF
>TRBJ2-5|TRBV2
ASSGTGQETQY
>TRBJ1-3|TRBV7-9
ASSPPGARGNTIY
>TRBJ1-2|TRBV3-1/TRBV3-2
ASSYFRTGGYT
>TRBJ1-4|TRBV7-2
ASSLQTGGDEKLF
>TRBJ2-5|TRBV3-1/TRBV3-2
ASSQEETQY
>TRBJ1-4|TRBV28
ASMQTGGGEKLF
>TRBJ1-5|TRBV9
ASNREGGQPQH
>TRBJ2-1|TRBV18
ASSPQGAYNEQF
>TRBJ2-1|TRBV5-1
ASSSLAGGPGEQF
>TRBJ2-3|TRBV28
ASSTRQVVIADTQY
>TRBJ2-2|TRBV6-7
ASSYSGAVNTGELF
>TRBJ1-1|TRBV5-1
ASSFRGMTTEAF